Listed below are T cell receptor beta chains from one sample, sequenced in a study of CD8+ T cells in alopecia areata. The assay was immunoSEQ multiplex PCR, and TCRdb's table has in-frame clones only and misses some. Of about 200,000 clones in the sample, roughly three fifths were seen once. Sequenced material: CD4+ T cells sorted from blood, taken around week 49, from a patient treated with tofacitinib. These receptors all come from a human donor with alopecia areata. CDR3s include the opening cysteine and the closing phenylalanine or tryptophan. Fields, in order: D gene, clone size, J gene, V gene, CDR3 protein, CDR3 DNA. A D gene is named only where the DNA matches it firmly. Not every row has a clone size; where given, it reads once, few, many or a size class.

. | . | TRBJ1-2 | TRBV30 | CAWETGTNYGYTF | TGTGCCTGGGAGACAGGAACTAACTATGGCTACACCTTC
. | . | TRBJ1-1 | TRBV7-9 | CASSPAGGTEAFF | TGTGCCAGCAGCCCCGCAGGAGGGACTGAAGCTTTCTTT
TRBD2 | few | TRBJ2-3 | TRBV15 | CATSREAGGLGRDTQYF | TGTGCCACCAGCAGGGAGGCGGGGGGCCTTGGGAGAGATACGCAGTATTTT
. | . | TRBJ1-5 | TRBV4-2 | CASSQDFSGGQPQHF | TGTGCCAGCAGCCAAGATTTCTCCGGAGGGCAGCCCCAGCATTTT
. | . | TRBJ1-2 | TRBV30 | CAWSVGQVYGYTF | TGTGCCTGGAGTGTAGGGCAGGTCTATGGCTACACCTTC
. | . | TRBJ1-1 | TRBV29-1 | CSVFRAFGEAFF | TGCAGCGTTTTCAGGGCATTTGGTGAAGCTTTCTTT
. | . | TRBJ2-2 | TRBV9 | CASSGAVGELFF | TGTGCCAGCAGCGGGGCTGTCGGGGAGCTGTTTTTT
. | . | TRBJ1-2 | TRBV30 | CAWTKVPRGGYTF | TGTGCCTGGACCAAAGTCCCTCGGGGTGGCTACACCTTC
. | . | TRBJ2-3 | TRBV30 | CAWSAGGTQYF | TGTGCCTGGAGTGCAGGAGGGACGCAGTATTTT
. | . | TRBJ1-4 | TRBV23-1 | CASSQVTARDTNEKLFF | TGCGCCAGCAGTCAGGTTACTGCCAGGGACACGAATGAAAAACTGTTTTTT
. | . | TRBJ2-5 | TRBV15 | CATSRDLQETQYF | TGTGCCACCAGCAGAGATCTCCAAGAGACCCAGTACTTC
TRBD1 | . | TRBJ2-7 | TRBV6-5 | CASSGTVGGYEQYF | TGTGCCAGCAGTGGGACAGTTGGTGGGTACGAGCAGTACTTC
TRBD1 | . | TRBJ1-6 | TRBV7-9 | CASSRQGTDSPLHF | TGTGCCAGCAGCAGACAGGGCACGGATTCACCCCTCCACTTT
. | once | TRBJ1-1 | TRBV29-1 | CTVAIGTKAFF | TGCACGGTCGCGATAGGCACTAAAGCTTTCTTT
. | . | TRBJ1-5 | TRBV2 | CASSEGEVYQPQHF | TGTGCCAGCAGTGAGGGGGAAGTATACCAGCCCCAGCATTTT
. | . | TRBJ1-2 | TRBV4-2 | CASSQDGVGRDYGYTF | TGTGCCAGCAGCCAAGATGGAGTTGGAAGGGACTATGGCTACACCTTC
TRBD1 | . | TRBJ2-7 | TRBV7-2 | CASSPAGTGSHYEQYF | TGTGCCAGCAGCCCCGCCGGGACAGGGTCGCATTACGAGCAGTACTTC
. | . | TRBJ2-3 | TRBV20-1 | CSASLPDTQYF | TGCAGTGCTTCTCTACCAGATACGCAGTATTTT
. | once | TRBJ2-5 | TRBV30 | CATVGPTQETQYF | TGTGCGACGGTGGGGCCGACACAAGAGACCCAGTACTTC
TRBD1 | . | TRBJ2-7 | TRBV19 | CASRHRGSSYEQYF | TGTGCCAGTAGACACAGGGGCTCCTCCTACGAGCAGTACTTC
. | few | TRBJ1-6 | TRBV18 | CASSPGIGNSPLHF | TGTGCCAGCTCACCAGGGATAGGGAATTCACCCCTCCACTTT
. | . | TRBJ2-5 | TRBV30 | CAWSVVSQETQYF | TGTGCCTGGAGTGTGGTCAGCCAAGAGACCCAGTACTTC
. | few | TRBJ2-5 | TRBV2 | CASSGTQGFLETQYF | TGTGCCAGCAGTGGGACCCAGGGGTTTTTGGAGACCCAGTACTTC
. | once | TRBJ1-1 | TRBV4-3 | CASSPYQGPNTEAFF | TGCGCCAGCAGCCCCTACCAGGGGCCGAACACTGAAGCTTTCTTT